This entry describes one TCR beta chain. Its antigen is not known. The sample originates from a study of tumor-infiltrating lymphocytes in primary liver carcinoma. Whole-study results and caveats: Lower overlap was observed for tumor-adjacent and tumor-blood pairs relative to tumor region pairs.

Both blood RNA, taken from unsorted whole blood, and germline DNA were extracted. The researchers produced TCR beta cDNA from approximately 0.45 ug total RNA with a constant-region primer. What produced the TCR beta libraries was three nested multiplex PCR rounds using slightly modified ARM-PCR. The first two PCR rounds, approximately 10 cycles each, used TRBV1-TRBV30 forward primers and a C-beta reverse primer. TCRdb reprocessed the multiplex PCR reads via MiXCR and lists one record per CDR3 protein. Found here are more than 150,000 distinct CDR3 sequences, 60% of them singletons; the top ten hold approximately 65%. V gave up 8 bases and J gave up 3 bases, with 8 bases separating them. CDR1 MDHEN and CDR2 SYDVKM come from the germline V gene. The CDR3 runs to 11 residues.

Sequenced: peripheral blood. The rearrangement links TRBV28 to TRBJ2-7; D unresolved. The source is a man aged 40-55 years with primary liver carcinoma and hepatitis B virus infection. CDR3 nucleotide sequence: TGTGCCAGCTCGAACGACTACGAGCAGTACTTC. Residues: CASSNDYEQYF.